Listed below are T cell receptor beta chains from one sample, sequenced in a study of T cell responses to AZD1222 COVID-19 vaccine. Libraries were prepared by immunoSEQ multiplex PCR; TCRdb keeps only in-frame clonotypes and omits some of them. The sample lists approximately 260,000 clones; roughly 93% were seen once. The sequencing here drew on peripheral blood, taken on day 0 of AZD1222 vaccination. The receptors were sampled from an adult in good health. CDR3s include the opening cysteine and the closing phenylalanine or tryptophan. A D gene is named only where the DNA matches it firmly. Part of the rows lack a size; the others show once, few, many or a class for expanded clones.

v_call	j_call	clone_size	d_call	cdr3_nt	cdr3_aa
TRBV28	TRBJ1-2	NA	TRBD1	TGTGCCAGCAGGAATTTAGGGGGCGCAGGCTACACCTTC	CASRNLGGAGYTF
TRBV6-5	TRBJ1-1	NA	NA	TGTGCCAGCTCATGGACGGGGAACACTGAAGCTTTCTTT	CASSWTGNTEAFF
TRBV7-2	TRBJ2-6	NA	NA	TGTGCCAGCAGTAGGTACTCTGGGGCCAACGTCCTGACTTTC	CASSRYSGANVLTF
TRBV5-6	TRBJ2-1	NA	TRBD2	TGTGCCAGCAGCTTAGGGCTAGCGGGGGGCTTATCCTACAATGAGCAGTTCTTC	CASSLGLAGGLSYNEQFF
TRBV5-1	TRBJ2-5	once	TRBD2	TGCGCCAGCAGCTCCGGGACTAGCGATGAGACCCAGTACTTC	CASSSGTSDETQYF
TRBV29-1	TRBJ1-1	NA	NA	TGCAGCGGGAGGCAGACCAACACTGAAGCTTTCTTT	CSGRQTNTEAFF
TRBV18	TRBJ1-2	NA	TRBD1	TGTGCCAGCTCGTCAGGGGGCAAGAGCTATGGCTACACCTTC	CASSSGGKSYGYTF
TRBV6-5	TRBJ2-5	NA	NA	TGTGCCAGCAGCCACCGGGGTTTGCCAGGCGGGACCCAGTACTTC	CASSHRGLPGGTQYF
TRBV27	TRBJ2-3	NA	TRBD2	TGTGCCAGCAGTTTGGGACTAGCAGGCGATACGCAGTATTTT	CASSLGLAGDTQYF
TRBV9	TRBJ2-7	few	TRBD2	TGTGCCAGCAGCCCCCGAACCGGGACTAGCGGGAGCGAGCAGTACTTC	CASSPRTGTSGSEQYF
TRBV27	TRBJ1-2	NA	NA	TGTGCCAGCAGTTCCTCGGGGACGGAAAACTATGGCTACACCTTC	CASSSSGTENYGYTF